This T cell receptor (beta chain) was captured by sequencing in a study of blood T cell repertoires in COVID-19. Germline trimming cut 1 base from V and 4 bases from J; bases unmatched to any gene: 6. The CDR3 is 15 amino acids. Germline V lookup: CDR1 SGDLS, CDR2 YYNGEE. Sequencing was performed with immunoSEQ multiplex PCR; in TCRdb, only in-frame clones are kept and a portion is missing. The table has 250,000 or so clones, 75% to 95% seen once. The clonotype originates from a man in his forties who had been exposed to COVID-19. V and J are TRBV9 and TRBJ2-3; 7 nucleotides align to TRBD2. Sequencing input: PBMCs or T cells enriched from blood (not recorded which). CDR3 region: CASSVLGLGPDTQYF. Here the CDR3 DNA reads TGTGCCAGCAGCGTACTTGGACTAGGACCAGATACGCAGTATTTT.